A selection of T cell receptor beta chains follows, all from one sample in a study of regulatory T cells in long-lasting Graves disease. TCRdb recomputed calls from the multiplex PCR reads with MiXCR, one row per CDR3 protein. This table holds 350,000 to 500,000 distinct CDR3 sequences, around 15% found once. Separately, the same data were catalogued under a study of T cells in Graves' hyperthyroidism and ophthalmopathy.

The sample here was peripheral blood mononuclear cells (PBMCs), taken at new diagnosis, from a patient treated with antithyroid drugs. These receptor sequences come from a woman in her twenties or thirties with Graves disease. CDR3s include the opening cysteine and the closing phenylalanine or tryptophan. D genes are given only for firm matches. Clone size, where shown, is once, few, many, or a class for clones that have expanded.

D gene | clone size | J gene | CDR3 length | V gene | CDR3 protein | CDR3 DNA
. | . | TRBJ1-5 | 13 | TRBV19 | CASMNGRNQPQHF | TGTGCCAGTATGAACGGCCGCAATCAGCCCCAGCATTTT
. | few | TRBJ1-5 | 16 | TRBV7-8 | CASSLGRASGNQPQHF | TGTGCCAGCAGCTTAGGCCGGGCCTCGGGCAATCAGCCCCAGCATTTT
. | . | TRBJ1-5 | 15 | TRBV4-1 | CASSQRVGLRQSQHF | TGCGCCAGCAGCCAAAGGGTAGGGCTCCGTCAGTCCCAGCATTTT
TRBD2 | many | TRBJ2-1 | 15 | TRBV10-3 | CAISATAGAYNEQFF | TGTGCCATCAGCGCCACAGCGGGAGCCTACAATGAGCAGTTCTTC
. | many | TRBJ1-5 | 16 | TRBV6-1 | CASSEGGSDLNQPQHF | TGTGCCAGCAGTGAAGGGGGGTCGGACCTCAATCAGCCCCAGCATTTT
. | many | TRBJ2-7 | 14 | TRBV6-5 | CASSYVLGGYEQYF | TGTGCCAGCAGTTACGTACTAGGCGGGTACGAGCAGTACTTC
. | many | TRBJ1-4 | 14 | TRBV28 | CASSFPKRGEKLFF | TGTGCCAGCAGTTTCCCCAAACGGGGTGAAAAACTGTTTTTT
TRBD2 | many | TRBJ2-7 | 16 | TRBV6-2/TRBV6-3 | CASSYFRLAATYEQYF | TGTGCCAGCAGTTACTTTCGACTAGCCGCGACCTACGAGCAGTACTTC
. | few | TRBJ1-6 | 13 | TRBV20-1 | CSARDFDGSPLHF | TGCAGTGCTAGAGATTTCGACGGCTCACCCCTCCACTTT
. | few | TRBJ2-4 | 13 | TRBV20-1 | CSAKYLGGRIQYF | TGCAGTGCTAAATACCTCGGGGGGCGCATTCAGTACTTC
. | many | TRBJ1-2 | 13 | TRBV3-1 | CASSQGEGYGYTF | TGTGCCAGCAGCCAAGGGGAAGGTTACGGCTACACCTTC
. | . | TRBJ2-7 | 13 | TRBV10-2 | CASGKGGIYEQYF | TGCGCCAGCGGTAAAGGGGGAATCTACGAGCAGTACTTC
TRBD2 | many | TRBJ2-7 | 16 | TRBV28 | CASSTIWTSGDYEQYF | TGTGCCAGCAGTACGATATGGACTAGCGGAGACTACGAGCAGTACTTC